These 25 T cell receptor beta chains originate from one sample sequenced in a study of shared clonotypes between healthy human individuals. Measured with immunoSEQ multiplex PCR; TCRdb has only the in-frame clones, and not every one. The table lists more than 550,000 clones, just under 75% of them singletons. Sequencing was performed on memory CD4+ T cells sorted from blood. Subset given: CD45RA-negative fraction. The receptors here all came from a woman aged 30 to 39 in good health.

The rearrangement links TRBV7-9 to TRBJ1-1, with 8 bases that match TRBD1. The CDR3 extends over 15 amino acids. V lost 4 bases to trimming and J lost 6 bases; unmatched junction nucleotides: 10. Germline values: CDR1 SEHNR, CDR2 FQNEAQ (reference sequence). The CDR3 DNA reads TGTGCCAGCAGCTCGCAGGGGGCGGGCAGGGCTGAAGCTTTCTTT. It yields the protein CASSSQGAGRAEAFF.

This clone was found once. This chain links TRBV7-8 with TRBJ2-5, with D tentatively TRBD1 (6 bases). CDR3 length equals 16 residues. The V gene's germline CDR1 is SGHVS and CDR2 FQNEAQ. Trimming shortened V by 5 bases and J by 5 bases, and 21 bases separated the two germline ends. CDR3 nucleotide sequence: TGTGCCAGCAGCCAGGGGCGGCTTGCTCTAGGGGAGACCCAGTACTTC. Its protein is CASSQGRLALGETQYF.

This chain connects TRBV6-1 to TRBJ2-2; TRBD1 matches 8 bases. The germline CDR1 and CDR2 sequences are MNHNS and SASEGT. The J segment lost 6 bases and the V segment lost 4 bases, leaving 7 bases of the junction unmatched. This CDR3 spans 15 amino acids. The CDR3 nucleotides are TGTGCCAGCAGTGGACGACAGGGGTGGTCCGGGGAGCTGTTTTTT. This codes for CASSGRQGWSGELFF.

The genes are TRBV6-6 and TRBJ2-7; maybe TRBD2 (6 bases). Trimming stripped 4 bases from V and 3 bases from J, with 10 bases between. The CDR3 totals 13 residues. The germline CDR1 and CDR2 sequences are MNHNY and SVGAGI (reference sequence). CDR3 sequence (DNA): TGTGCCAGCAGTTTTGCTAGCGTCTACGAGCAGTACTTC. Its protein product is CASSFASVYEQYF.

The chain employs TRBV5-4 and TRBJ2-3, with 11 bases identical to TRBD1. Germline CDR1 and CDR2: SGHNT and YYREEE (reference sequence). This CDR3 spans 16 amino acids. With 3 bases clipped from V and 2 bases from J, the junction kept 5 bases outside the gene matches. The CDR3 reads CASSYRTGGFTDTQYF. CDR3 bases: TGTGCCAGCAGCTACCGGACAGGGGGCTTCACAGATACGCAGTATTTT.

The chain joins TRBV5-1 to TRBJ2-7, with TRBD2 matching over 12 bases. The CDR3 totals 18 residues. Germline CDR1 and CDR2: SGHRS and YFSETQ. Trimming at V came to 3 bases and at J to 0 bases, leaving 10 bases not matched to a gene. CDR3 residues: CASSSTRGTSGPSYEQYF. DNA for the CDR3: TGCGCCAGCAGCTCCACTCGAGGGACTAGCGGGCCCTCCTACGAGCAGTACTTC.

V is TRBV6-6 and J is TRBJ2-2; D not certain. Germline CDR1 MNHNY, CDR2 SVGAGI (reference sequence). V gave up 7 bases and J gave up 5 bases, with 14 bases separating them. This CDR3 region has 14 residues. The DNA of the CDR3 is TGTGCCAGCAACCCGCGGTGGGGAACCGGGGAGCTGTTTTTT. Its translation: CASNPRWGTGELFF.

The chain couples TRBV2 to TRBJ2-1, with 10 bases lining up with TRBD2. V dropped 6 bases and J dropped 0; count of bases not matched to a gene: 5. There are 16 residues in the CDR3. Germline V CDR1 and CDR2: SNHLY, FYNNEI. The CDR3 coding sequence is TGTGCCAGCAGCGTAGCGGGAGGTACCTCCTACAATGAGCAGTTCTTC. It codes for CASSVAGGTSYNEQFF.

This rearrangement joins TRBV14 to TRBJ2-1; possibly TRBD2 for D (6 bases). The germline V gene encodes CDR1 SGHDN and CDR2 FVKESK. Trimming left V 5 bases short and J 8 bases short, with 25 bases between. CDR3 length equals 17 residues. The CDR3 reads CASSWGLALQRFDEQFF. DNA for the CDR3: TGTGCCAGCAGCTGGGGTCTAGCGTTACAAAGATTCGATGAGCAGTTCTTC. Complete variable domain (other parts from reference TRBV14 and TRBJ2-1): EAGVTQFPSHSVIEKGQTVTLRCDPISGHDNLYWYRRVMGKEIKFLLHFVKESKQDESGMPNNRFLAERTGGTYSTLKVQPAELEDSGVYFCASSWGLALQRFDEQFFGPGTRLTVL.

This rearrangement joins TRBV28 to TRBJ2-6; D uncertain. CDR3 length equals 14 residues. Per germline, CDR1 MDHEN and CDR2 SYDVKM. V shed 6 bases and J shed 2 bases, with 8 bases lying between them. CDR3 nucleotides: TGTGCCAGCAGAGAGAGAGCTGGGGCCAACGTCCTGACTTTC. Translated, it gives CASRERAGANVLTF.

CDR3 residues: CASSFWEANTEAFF. In DNA, the CDR3 is TGTGCCAGCAGCTTTTGGGAGGCAAACACTGAAGCTTTCTTT. The chain joins TRBV11-1 to TRBJ1-1; D is uncertain. The CDR3 is 14 amino acids. CDR1 is SGHAT, CDR2 FQDESV, per germline (reference sequence). Trimming removed 3 bases at V and 2 bases at J, with 10 bases between.

This clone was observed a few times. This chain links TRBV5-1 with TRBJ2-5, with TRBD1 matching over 7 bases. The V segment lost 2 bases and the J segment 7 bases; nucleotides outside the gene matches: 14. CDR3 size: 16 residues. Looked up from germline, CDR1 is SGHRS and CDR2 is YFSETQ. CDR3 coding DNA: TGCGCCAGCAGCTTAGGCTCGACAGGGTGGTATGGGACCCAGTACTTC. Residues: CASSLGSTGWYGTQYF.

The chain recombines TRBV19 with TRBJ2-7, with a weak D call TRBD2 (7 bases). There are 15 residues in the CDR3. Trimming cost V 7 bases and J 6 bases, with 22 bases left between them. CDR1 LNHDA and CDR2 SQIVND come from the germline V gene (reference sequence). In DNA, the CDR3 is TGTGCCAGTATGGGGGCGGGAGACAGACCTTCCGAGCAGTACTTC. It specifies CASMGAGDRPSEQYF.

This clone was seen once. This rearrangement joins TRBV5-4 to TRBJ2-5; TRBD1 matches at 8 bases. CDR1 SGHNT and CDR2 YYREEE come from the germline V gene (reference sequence). The CDR3 consists of 15 residues. V was clipped by 3 bases and J by 7 bases; unmatched bases: 11. The CDR3 nucleotides are TGTGCCAGCAGCTCCCGGGACAGGCAAGGGGGGACCCAGTACTTC. Translation: CASSSRDRQGGTQYF.

A few counts support this clone. The J gene is TRBJ2-5, the V gene TRBV7-2; possible D gene TRBD2, 5 bases. Germline CDR1 SGHTA, CDR2 FQGNSA. This CDR3 is built from 17 residues. The V and J ends lost 1 base and 1 base respectively, with 16 bases between them. The chain's CDR3 is CASSLGRIALPQETQYF. As DNA, the CDR3 is TGTGCCAGCAGCTTAGGTCGAATAGCGCTGCCCCAAGAGACCCAGTACTTC.

The genes are TRBV28 and TRBJ1-1; the D gene is possibly TRBD1 (6 bases). V was clipped by 1 base and J by 1 base, with 13 bases between them. The CDR3 consists of 16 residues. CDR1 MDHEN and CDR2 SYDVKM come from the germline V gene. DNA of the CDR3: TGTGCCAGCAGTTTATTGAGACAGGTATGGAACACTGAAGCTTTCTTT. The encoded protein is CASSLLRQVWNTEAFF.

In its sample, this clone was seen a few times. This chain joins TRBV5-1 and TRBJ1-2; D is unclear. Trimming removed 4 bases from V and 4 bases from J, with 20 bases in between. This CDR3 region has 16 residues. The V gene's germline CDR1 is SGHRS and CDR2 YFSETQ. CDR3 in DNA: TGCGCCAGCAGCCAAGGAACGTCGGGGAGCGGCTATGGCTACACCTTC. Amino acid sequence: CASSQGTSGSGYGYTF.

The chain combines TRBV7-9 with TRBJ1-4; D is unclear. The CDR3 runs 13 residues. Trimming shortened V by 0 bases and J by 7 bases, and 6 bases separated the two germline ends. The V gene's germline CDR1 is SEHNR and CDR2 FQNEAQ (reference sequence). The CDR3 DNA sequence: TGTGCCAGCAGCTTAGCTGGGGTTGAAAAACTGTTTTTT. Encoded protein: CASSLAGVEKLFF.

This clone was detected only once. The chain has TRBV2 and TRBJ2-1; perhaps TRBD2 as D (5 bases). CDR1 SNHLY and CDR2 FYNNEI come from the germline V gene. V was pared by 7 bases and J by 8 bases, with 9 bases between. The CDR3 has 11 amino acids. CDR3 in amino acids: CASNLADEQFF. The DNA of the CDR3 is TGTGCCAGCAACCTAGCTGATGAGCAGTTCTTC.

This clone showed up just once. The V and J genes are TRBV5-8 and TRBJ2-7; D possibly uses TRBD1 or TRBD2 (5 bases each). This CDR3 comprises 13 residues. V was clipped by 6 bases and J by 2 bases, with 12 bases between them. Germline loops: CDR1 SGHTS, CDR2 YDEGEE. In DNA, the CDR3 is TGTGCCAGCAACCGGGACCTTACCTACGAGCAGTACTTC. Protein: CASNRDLTYEQYF.

This clone was observed a single time. V is TRBV7-9 and J is TRBJ2-7; TRBD2 might be the D (5 bases). The germline CDR1 and CDR2 sequences are SEHNR and FQNEAQ (reference sequence). The CDR3 is 15 residues long. The V end was cut by 1 base, the J end by 5 bases, with 15 bases between. CDR3 bases: TGTGCCAGCAGCTTAGGGACTTTCCCTGGGCACGAGCAGTACTTC. Residues: CASSLGTFPGHEQYF.

The chain links TRBV21-1 to TRBJ2-3. TRBV21-1 counts as a pseudogene. This CDR3 has 14 residues. CDR3 amino acids: CASSKNLSTDTQYF. CDR3 sequence (DNA): TGTGCCAGCAGCAAGAATCTTAGCACAGATACGCAGTATTTT.

The chain couples TRBV6-5 to TRBJ2-1, with D unresolved. Germline V gene sequence: CDR1 MNHEY, CDR2 SVGAGI. The V end lost 7 bases, the J end lost 3 bases, and 13 bases lay between the germline ends. The CDR3 is 14 residues long. The CDR3 DNA is TGTGCCAGCATGGGAAATCTAGTCTACAATGAGCAGTTCTTC. Protein product: CASMGNLVYNEQFF.

The genes are TRBV5-1 and TRBJ1-2, with 7 positions matching TRBD1. The CDR3 has 15 residues. Losses at the gene ends were 3 bases for V and 2 bases for J; bases not matched to a gene: 7. Germline V gives CDR1 SGHRS, CDR2 YFSETQ. This CDR3 reads CASSSNPTGNYGYTF. CDR3 DNA sequence: TGCGCCAGCAGCTCAAACCCGACAGGGAACTATGGCTACACCTTC.

The chain combines TRBV7-9 with TRBJ2-3; 7 bases map to TRBD2. V was clipped by 5 bases and J by 0 bases; unmatched bases: 8. Germline V gene lookup returns CDR1 SEHNR and CDR2 FQNEAQ (reference sequence). The CDR3 loop spans 16 amino acids. CDR3 sequence reads: CASSPSPGGSTDTQYF. The CDR3 region has the DNA TGTGCCAGCAGCCCCTCCCCGGGAGGCAGCACAGATACGCAGTATTTT.